The 26 T cell receptor beta chains below were found in one sample sequenced in a study of CD8+CD57+ T cells in acquired aplastic anemia. Genomic DNA was employed as the template in profiling TCR beta VDJ and CDR3. One entry per CDR3 protein, called by TCRdb with MiXCR from the reads. Of around 500,000 distinct CDR3 sequences listed, under 40% were seen once; the top ten hold less than 0.85%. Patients included in sequencing had previously demonstrated CD8+CD57+ cell expansion by flow cytometry. Source material: sorted CD4+, CD8+, or CD8+CD57+ T cells (not recorded which) from PBMCs. These receptors all stem from a human donor with aplastic anemia.

Comment on this clonotype: Its ends do not fully match the called genes, so a read error is possible. The V and J genes are TRBV5-1 and TRBJ1-5; D uncertain. Germline assignment: CDR1 SGHRS and CDR2 YFSETQ. This CDR3 has 15 amino acids. CDR3 in amino acids: CARSLYEIVHQPQHF. CDR3 bases: TGCGCCCGCAGCTTGTACGAAATAGTACATCAGCCCCAGCATTTT.

This clonotype occurred a few times. The V call is TRBV7-6, the J call TRBJ1-3; 8 nucleotides agree with TRBD1. With V trimmed by 5 bases and J by 3 bases, 3 bases remained unmatched. Germline V gene sequence: CDR1 SGHVS, CDR2 FNYEAQ. This CDR3 has 14 residues. This chain's CDR3 is CASSQGAYGNTIYF. CDR3 coding DNA: TGTGCCAGCAGCCAGGGGGCATATGGAAACACCATATATTTT.

This clonotype was counted at least ten times. The chain is built from TRBV10-1 and TRBJ2-2, with D tentatively TRBD2 (5 bases). The CDR3 contains 13 residues. Between the trimmed V and J ends, which lost 4 bases and 4 bases, there was a span of 7 bases. Germline V gives CDR1 WNHNN, CDR2 SYGVQD (reference sequence). The CDR3 spells CASSAAATGELFF. The CDR3 nucleotides read TGCGCCAGCAGTGCAGCGGCCACCGGGGAGCTGTTTTTT.

This clonotype was detected many times. The gene calls are TRBV2 and TRBJ2-3; 14 nucleotides align to TRBD2. The CDR3 length is 15 residues. CDR1 and CDR2 (germline): SNHLY, FYNNEI. With 6 bases clipped from V and 4 bases from J, the junction kept 3 bases outside the gene matches. The CDR3, as DNA: TGTGCCAGCAGAAAGACTAGCGGGAGGGCAGATACGCAGTATTTT. It translates to CASRKTSGRADTQYF.

Regarding this clonotype: A much larger clone differs by one base, so this may be a read error. The chain joins TRBV7-2 to TRBJ1-6; D is undetermined. V dropped 1 base and J dropped 11 bases, with 12 bases sitting between them. Germline V lookup: CDR1 SGHTA, CDR2 FQGNSA. This CDR3 has 14 residues. The CDR3 spells CASSLVPRNPPLHF. The CDR3 region has the DNA TGTGCCAGCAGCTTAGTTCCACGGAATCCACCCCTCCACTTT.

V gene TRBV7-9 combines with J gene TRBJ1-2, with D uncertain. Germline V lookup: CDR1 SEHNR, CDR2 FQNEAQ (reference sequence). Deletions cut 2 bases from V and 8 bases from J, with 6 bases between. CDR3 length: 11 amino acids. This CDR3 reads CASSLTSGYTF. In DNA, the CDR3 is TGTGCCAGCAGCTTAACGAGCGGCTACACCTTC.

In this sample, this clonotype turned up a few times. The germline gene is not matched at one end of the junction; a read error may be the cause. The V call is TRBV30, the J call TRBJ1-3, with 10 positions matching TRBD1. Germline CDR1 is GTSNPN and CDR2 is SVGIG (reference sequence). The CDR3 runs 12 residues. DNA of the CDR3: TGTGCCTGGAGGGACGAACCGGGACAGGGGCATTTT. As protein: CAWRDEPGQGHF.

In its sample, this clonotype was seen many times. The chain employs TRBV20-1 and TRBJ2-3; D uncertain. The CDR3 consists of 15 residues. The germline V and J ends were trimmed by 0 bases and 0 bases, with 10 bases remaining between them. CDR1 and CDR2 (germline): DFQATT, SNEGSKA (reference sequence). The CDR3 region has the DNA TGCAGTGCTAGAGATCAGGCCATTAGCACAGATACGCAGTATTTT. It specifies CSARDQAISTDTQYF.

This clonotype was recorded many times. The chain combines TRBV19 with TRBJ1-6; TRBD1 is a possible D gene (5 bases). V was pared by 1 base and J by 8 bases, with 12 bases between. Germline lookup yields CDR1 LNHDA and CDR2 SQIVND (reference sequence). The length of the CDR3 is 15 residues. In nucleotides, the CDR3 is TGTGCCAGTAGTATAGGCGGGACCACTGATTCACCCCTCCACTTT. It translates to CASSIGGTTDSPLHF. Drawing the rest from reference TRBV19 and TRBJ1-6, the complete variable domain is DGGITQSPKYLFRKEGQNVTLSCEQNLNHDAMYWYRQDPGQGLRLIYYSQIVNDFQKGDIAEGYSVSREKKESFPLTVTSAQKNPTAFYLCASSIGGTTDSPLHFGNGTRLTVT.

This clonotype was recorded at least ten times. V is TRBV5-1 and J is TRBJ1-2; D is undetermined. Trimming removed 4 bases at V and 0 bases at J, with 7 bases between. The CDR3 spans 13 residues. The germline CDR1 and CDR2 sequences are SGHRS and YFSETQ. The DNA of the CDR3 is TGCGCCAGCAGCGTGTCTACTAACTATGGCTACACCTTC. Its protein product is CASSVSTNYGYTF.

The V gene is TRBV5-1, the J gene TRBJ2-3; 8 bases are a match to TRBD2. Germline CDR1 SGHRS, CDR2 YFSETQ. The CDR3 totals 15 residues. V shed 0 bases, J shed 4 bases, and the junction held 4 bases outside the gene matches. CDR3 loop: CASSLVGGAADTQYF. Here the CDR3 DNA reads TGCGCCAGCAGCTTGGTCGGGGGGGCGGCAGATACGCAGTATTTT.

This chain links TRBV6-1 with TRBJ1-5; D is unresolved. The V gene's germline CDR1 is MNHNS and CDR2 SASEGT. Trimming cost V 6 bases and J 3 bases, with 9 bases left between them. There are 13 residues in the CDR3. The CDR3 DNA reads as TGTGCCAGCAGCGGGATCACCAATCAGCCCCAGCATTTT. Protein product: CASSGITNQPQHF.

Many counts were recorded for this clonotype. V is TRBV15 and J is TRBJ1-1; weak D call: TRBD1 (6 bases). CDR3 size: 13 residues. V was shortened by 0 bases and J by 7 bases, with 9 bases between the two germline ends. CDR1 is LNHNV, CDR2 YYDKDF, per germline (reference sequence). The CDR3, as DNA: TGTGCCACCAGCAGAGATCGGGACAATGAAGCTTTCTTT. Amino acid sequence: CATSRDRDNEAFF.

This chain joins TRBV10-3 and TRBJ2-7, with 9 bases lining up with TRBD2. This CDR3 comprises 14 residues. V was pared by 10 bases and J by 2 bases, with 9 bases of the junction left unmatched. Germline V gives CDR1 ENHRY, CDR2 SYGVKD. CDR3 sequence: CASSAGTSPYEQYF. CDR3 bases: TGTGCCAGCAGCGCAGGGACTAGCCCCTACGAGCAGTACTTC.

Written as DNA, the CDR3 is TGTGCCAGCAGGAGCGGGACAGATATCCTTTTCTTT. Protein sequence: CASRSGTDILFF. The genes are TRBV7-9 and TRBJ1-1, with 7 bases aligning to TRBD1. CDR3 length: 12 amino acids. CDR1 is SEHNR, CDR2 FQNEAQ, per germline (reference sequence). V was pared by 6 bases and J by 13 bases, with 11 bases of the junction left unmatched. The whole variable domain, filled in from reference TRBV7-9 and TRBJ1-1, reads DTGVSQNPRHKITKRGQNVTFRCDPISEHNRLYWYRQTLGQGPEFLTYFQNEAQLEKSRLLSDRFSAERPKGSFSTLEIQRTEQGDSAMYLCASRSGTDILFFGQGTRLTVV.

This sequence joins TRBV4-1 and TRBJ2-7; TRBD1 matches 11 bases. CDR1 MGHRA and CDR2 YSYEKL come from the germline V gene. This CDR3 comprises 15 residues. V lost 5 bases and J lost 7; bases outside the gene matches: 10. As DNA, the CDR3 is TGCGCCAGCAGCTTCCACGGACAGGGGGCAGGGGAGCAGTACTTC. This translates into CASSFHGQGAGEQYF.

This clonotype has only one observation. V usage is TRBV25-1 and J usage is TRBJ2-5, with 7 bases lining up with TRBD2. Germline CDR1 and CDR2: MGHDK and SYGVNS. Germline trimming cut 7 bases from V and 2 bases from J; bases unmatched to any gene: 13. The CDR3 runs 16 residues. The CDR3 DNA is TGTGCCAGCACCTCCTGGGGGAGGGTGGCACAAGAGACCCAGTACTTC. Encoded protein: CASTSWGRVAQETQYF. The whole variable domain, filled in from reference TRBV25-1 and TRBJ2-5, reads EADIYQTPRYLVIGTGKKITLECSQTMGHDKMYWYQQDPGMELHLIHYSYGVNSTEKGDLSSESTVSRIRTEHFPLTLESARPSHTSQYLCASTSWGRVAQETQYFGPGTRLLVL.

About this clonotype itself: A read error is likely, as this CDR3 ends without the conserved phenylalanine or tryptophan. The chain combines TRBV25-1 with TRBJ1-6; D is undetermined. Germline CDR1 reads MGHDK; CDR2 reads SYGVNS. Between the trimmed V and J ends, which lost 8 bases and 7 bases, there was a span of 12 bases. The CDR3 length is 13 residues. The CDR3 DNA follows: TGTGCCAGCGGCGCTAGTCAGAATTCACCCCTCCACCTT. This encodes CASGASQNSPLHL.

The sample holds many counts of this clonotype. The genes are TRBV2 and TRBJ2-7; tentatively, D is TRBD1 or TRBD2 (5 bases each). Germline V gives CDR1 SNHLY, CDR2 FYNNEI. The V and J ends lost 6 bases and 5 bases respectively, with 14 bases between them. The CDR3 length is 13 residues. In DNA form, the CDR3 reads TGTGCCAGCAGCCGGGACCTGAGCCACGAGCAGTACTTC. Its protein product is CASSRDLSHEQYF.

This clonotype came up a few times. This sequence joins TRBV20-1 and TRBJ2-7, with 8 bases lining up with TRBD2. CDR1 and CDR2 from the germline V gene are DFQATT and SNEGSKA (reference sequence). This CDR3 contains 14 residues. V gave up 3 bases and J gave up 2 bases; unmatched junction bases: 6. As DNA, the CDR3 is TGCAGTGCTAGGGCGGGGGGCCCCACCTACGAGCAGTACTTC. Translation: CSARAGGPTYEQYF.

The chain is built from TRBV4-1 and TRBJ1-5, with TRBD1 identical over 8 bases. The ends lost 4 bases at V and 4 bases at J; junction bases unmatched: 6. The CDR3 extends over 15 amino acids. Germline V lookup: CDR1 MGHRA, CDR2 YSYEKL. The CDR3, as DNA: TGCGCCAGCAGCCGAGAGGGACAGGTTAATCAGCCCCAGCATTTT. Encoded protein: CASSREGQVNQPQHF.

The chain employs TRBV9 and TRBJ1-4; unclear D gene. There are 16 residues in the CDR3. V dropped 1 base and J dropped 0 bases, with 10 bases sitting between them. Germline V gene data show CDR1 as SGDLS and CDR2 as YYNGEE. The CDR3 DNA is TGTGCCAGCAGCGTATCCCCCGGGACAACTAATGAAAAACTGTTTTTT. This gives the protein CASSVSPGTTNEKLFF.

Only a few counts were recorded for this clonotype. The CDR3 DNA reads as TGCAGTGCTAGTGACAGGAATGAGCAGTTCTTC. It translates to CSASDRNEQFF. The rearrangement joins TRBV20-1 to TRBJ2-1; TRBD1 is a possible D gene (6 bases). Germline V gives CDR1 DFQATT, CDR2 SNEGSKA (reference sequence). The CDR3 consists of 11 residues. Trimming removed 3 bases at V and 7 bases at J, with 7 bases between.

This clonotype was found a few times. The chain recombines TRBV12-3 or TRBV12-4 with TRBJ1-1; maybe TRBD1 (6 bases). This CDR3 region has 12 residues. Trimming shortened V by 6 bases and J by 10 bases, and 15 bases separated the two germline ends. The CDR3 coding sequence is TGTGCCAGCAGCCACGAGACAGGAGGAGCTTTCTTT. Protein sequence: CASSHETGGAFF.

Comments on this clonotype: A clone one base away is much larger, so this may be a read error. The CDR3 sequence is CASSLYEKDGTEAFF. CDR3 DNA sequence: TGTGCCAGCAGCTTATACGAGAAGGACGGCACTGAAGCTTTCTTT. The rearrangement links TRBV7-2 to TRBJ1-1; D is undetermined. CDR1 and CDR2 (germline): SGHTA, FQGNSA. The CDR3 contains 15 residues. V lost 2 bases and J lost 4, with 14 bases in between.

This clonotype was found a few times. For the CDR3, the DNA is TGTGCCAGCAGGACCGGGACAGAGCAGTTCTTC. Its protein is CASRTGTEQFF. The chain recombines TRBV2 with TRBJ2-1; a weak D match, TRBD1 (6 bases). Germline CDR1 reads SNHLY; CDR2 reads FYNNEI. Trimming cost V 6 bases and J 10 bases, with 10 bases left between them. The CDR3 consists of 11 residues.